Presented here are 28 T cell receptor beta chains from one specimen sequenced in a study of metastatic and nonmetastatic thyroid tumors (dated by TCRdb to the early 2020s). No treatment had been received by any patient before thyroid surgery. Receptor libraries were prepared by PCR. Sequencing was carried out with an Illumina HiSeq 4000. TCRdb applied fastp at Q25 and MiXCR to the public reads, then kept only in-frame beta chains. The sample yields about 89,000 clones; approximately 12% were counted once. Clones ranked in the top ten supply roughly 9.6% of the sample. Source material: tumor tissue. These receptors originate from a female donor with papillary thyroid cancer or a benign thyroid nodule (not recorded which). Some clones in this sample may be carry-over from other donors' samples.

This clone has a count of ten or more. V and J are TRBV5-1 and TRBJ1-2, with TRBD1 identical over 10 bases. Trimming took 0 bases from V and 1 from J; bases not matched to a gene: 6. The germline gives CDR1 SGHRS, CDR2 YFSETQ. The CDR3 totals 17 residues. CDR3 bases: TGCGCCAGCAGCTTGGACTCGGGACAGGGGCTTAACTATGGCTACACCTTC. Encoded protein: CASSLDSGQGLNYGYTF.

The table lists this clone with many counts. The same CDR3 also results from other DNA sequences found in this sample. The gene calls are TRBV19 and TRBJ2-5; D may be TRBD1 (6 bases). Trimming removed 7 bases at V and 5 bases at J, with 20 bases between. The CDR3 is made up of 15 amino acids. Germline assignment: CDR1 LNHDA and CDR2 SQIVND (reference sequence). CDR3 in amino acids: CASTPGHGWGETQYF. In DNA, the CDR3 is TGTGCCAGTACCCCGGGACACGGGTGGGGGGAGACCCAGTACTTC.

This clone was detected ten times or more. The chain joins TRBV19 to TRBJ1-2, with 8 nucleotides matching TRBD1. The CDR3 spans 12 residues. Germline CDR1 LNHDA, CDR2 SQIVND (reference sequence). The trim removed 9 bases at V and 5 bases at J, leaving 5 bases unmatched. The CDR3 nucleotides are TGTGCCAGCCAGGGGGCGGCGTATGGCTACACCTTC. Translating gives CASQGAAYGYTF. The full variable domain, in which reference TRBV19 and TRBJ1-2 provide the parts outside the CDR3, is DGGITQSPKYLFRKEGQNVTLSCEQNLNHDAMYWYRQDPGQGLRLIYYSQIVNDFQKGDIAEGYSVSREKKESFPLTVTSAQKNPTAFYLCASQGAAYGYTFGSGTRLTVV.

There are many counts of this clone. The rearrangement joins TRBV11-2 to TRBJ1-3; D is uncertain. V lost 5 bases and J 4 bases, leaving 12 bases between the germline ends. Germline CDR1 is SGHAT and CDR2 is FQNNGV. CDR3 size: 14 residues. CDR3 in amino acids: CASSTEGGGNTIYF. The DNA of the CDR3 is TGTGCCAGCAGCACCGAGGGTGGAGGAAACACCATATATTTT. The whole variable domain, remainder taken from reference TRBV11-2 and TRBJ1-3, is EAGVAQSPRYKIIEKRQSVAFWCNPISGHATLYWYQQILGQGPKLLIQFQNNGVVDDSQLPKDRFSAERLKGVDSTLKIQPAKLEDSAVYLCASSTEGGGNTIYFGEGSWLTVV.

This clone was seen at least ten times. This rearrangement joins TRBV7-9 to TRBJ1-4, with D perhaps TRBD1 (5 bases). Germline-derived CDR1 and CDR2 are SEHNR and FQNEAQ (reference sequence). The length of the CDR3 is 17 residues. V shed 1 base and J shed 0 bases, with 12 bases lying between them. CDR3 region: CASSLGGWSATNEKLFF. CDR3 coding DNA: TGTGCCAGCAGCTTAGGGGGGTGGAGTGCAACTAATGAAAAACTGTTTTTT.

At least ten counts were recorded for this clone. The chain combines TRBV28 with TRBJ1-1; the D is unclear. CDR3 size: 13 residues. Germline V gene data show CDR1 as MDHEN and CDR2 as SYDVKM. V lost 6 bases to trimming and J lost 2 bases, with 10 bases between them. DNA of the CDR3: TGTGCCAGCAGCCCCTATGGAAACACTGAAGCTTTCTTT. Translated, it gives CASSPYGNTEAFF. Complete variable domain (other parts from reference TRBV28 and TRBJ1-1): DVKVTQSSRYLVKRTGEKVFLECVQDMDHENMFWYRQDPGLGLRLIYFSYDVKMKEKGDIPEGYSVSREKKERFSLILESASTNQTSMYLCASSPYGNTEAFFGQGTRLTVV.

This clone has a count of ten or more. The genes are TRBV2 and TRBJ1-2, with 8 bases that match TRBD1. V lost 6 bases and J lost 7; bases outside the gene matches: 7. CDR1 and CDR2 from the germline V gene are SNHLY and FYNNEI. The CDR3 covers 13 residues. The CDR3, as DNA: TGTGCCAGCAGCCAGACAGGGGAGAGTGGCTACACCTTC. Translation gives CASSQTGESGYTF. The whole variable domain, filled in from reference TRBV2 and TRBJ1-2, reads EPEVTQTPSHQVTQMGQEVILRCVPISNHLYFYWYRQILGQKVEFLVSFYNNEISEKSEIFDDQFSVERPDGSNFTLKIRSTKLEDSAMYFCASSQTGESGYTFGSGTRLTVV.

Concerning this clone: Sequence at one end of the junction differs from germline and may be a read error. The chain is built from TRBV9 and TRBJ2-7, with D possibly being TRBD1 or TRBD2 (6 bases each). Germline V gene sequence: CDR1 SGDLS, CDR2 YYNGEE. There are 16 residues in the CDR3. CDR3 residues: CASSPRGQDPYYDQYF. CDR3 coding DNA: TGTGCCAGCAGCCCACGGGGGCAGGACCCTTACTACGATCAGTACTTC.

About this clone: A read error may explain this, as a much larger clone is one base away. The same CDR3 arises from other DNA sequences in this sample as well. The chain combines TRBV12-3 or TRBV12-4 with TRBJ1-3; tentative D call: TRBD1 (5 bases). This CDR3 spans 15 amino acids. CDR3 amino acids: CASSLRGVSGNTIYF. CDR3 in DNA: TGTGCCAGCAGTTTACGGGGCGTCTCTGGAAACACCATATACTTT.

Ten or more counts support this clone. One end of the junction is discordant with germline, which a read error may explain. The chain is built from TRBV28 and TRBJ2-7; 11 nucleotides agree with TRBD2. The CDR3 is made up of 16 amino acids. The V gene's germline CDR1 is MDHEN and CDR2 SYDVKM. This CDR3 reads CANSSGTSGYGYEQYF. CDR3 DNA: TGTGCCAACAGTTCGGGGACTAGCGGCTACGGGTACGAGCAGTACTTC.

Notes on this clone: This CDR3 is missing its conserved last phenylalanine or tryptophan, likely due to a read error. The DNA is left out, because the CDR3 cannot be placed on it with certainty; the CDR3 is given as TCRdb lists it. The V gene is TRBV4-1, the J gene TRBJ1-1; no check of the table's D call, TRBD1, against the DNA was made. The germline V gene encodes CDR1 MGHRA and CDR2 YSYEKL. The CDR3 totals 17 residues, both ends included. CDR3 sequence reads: CASSQELPGGGSQAAFS.

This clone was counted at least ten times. The CDR3 loop is CASKSDTTRSETQYF. DNA of the CDR3: TGTGCCAGCAAATCGGATACCACGCGTTCAGAGACCCAGTACTTC. The chain couples TRBV12-3 or TRBV12-4 to TRBJ2-5; the D is unclear. The CDR3 covers 15 residues. With 7 bases removed from V and 4 bases from J, the gap between germline ends came to 19 bases.

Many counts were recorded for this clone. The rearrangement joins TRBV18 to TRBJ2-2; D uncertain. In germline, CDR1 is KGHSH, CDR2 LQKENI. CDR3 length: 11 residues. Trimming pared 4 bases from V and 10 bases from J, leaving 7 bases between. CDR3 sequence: CASSLSEELFF. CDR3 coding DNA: TGTGCCAGCTCACTCTCTGAGGAGCTGTTTTTT.

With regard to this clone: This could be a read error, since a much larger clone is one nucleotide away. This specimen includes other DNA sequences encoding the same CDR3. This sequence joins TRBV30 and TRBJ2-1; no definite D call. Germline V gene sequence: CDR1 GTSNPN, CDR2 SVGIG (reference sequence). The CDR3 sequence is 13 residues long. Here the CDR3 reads CAWNPVSYNEQFF. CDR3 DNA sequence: TGTGCATGGAATCCTGTTTCCTACAATGAGCAGTTCTTC.

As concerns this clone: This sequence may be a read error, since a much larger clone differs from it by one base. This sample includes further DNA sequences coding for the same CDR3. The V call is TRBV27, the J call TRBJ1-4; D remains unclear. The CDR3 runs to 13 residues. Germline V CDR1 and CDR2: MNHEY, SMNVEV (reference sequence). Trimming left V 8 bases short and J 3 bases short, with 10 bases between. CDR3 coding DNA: TGTGCCAGCCGACAAGGCGCTAATGAAAAACTGTTTTTT. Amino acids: CASRQGANEKLFF.

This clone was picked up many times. CDR3 in DNA: TGTGCCAGCAGTCTCGGACTAGTTTACAATGAGCAGTTCTTC. Its protein product is CASSLGLVYNEQFF. J is TRBJ2-1 and V is TRBV12-3 or TRBV12-4; 7 bases align to TRBD2. CDR3 size: 14 residues. V lost 5 bases, J lost 4 bases, and 5 bases stayed unmatched.

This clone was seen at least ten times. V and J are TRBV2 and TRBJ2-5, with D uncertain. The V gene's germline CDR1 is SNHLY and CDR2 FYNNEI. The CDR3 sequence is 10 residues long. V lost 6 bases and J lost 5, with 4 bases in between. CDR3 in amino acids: CASRDETQYF. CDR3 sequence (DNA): TGTGCCAGCAGGGACGAGACCCAGTACTTC.

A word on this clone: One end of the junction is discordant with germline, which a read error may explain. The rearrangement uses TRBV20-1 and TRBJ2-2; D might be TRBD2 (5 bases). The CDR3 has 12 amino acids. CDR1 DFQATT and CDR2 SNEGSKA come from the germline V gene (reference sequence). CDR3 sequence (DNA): TGCAGTGCGAGTTGGGGTCCCGGGGAGCCGTTTTTT. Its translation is CSASWGPGEPFF.

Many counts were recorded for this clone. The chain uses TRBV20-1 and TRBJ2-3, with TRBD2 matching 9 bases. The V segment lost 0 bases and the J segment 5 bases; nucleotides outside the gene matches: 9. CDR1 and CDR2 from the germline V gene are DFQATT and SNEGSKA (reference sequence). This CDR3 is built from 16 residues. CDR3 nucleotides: TGCAGTGCTAGAGAAGGCGGGAGGGCCTGGGGAGATACGCAGTATTTT. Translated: CSAREGGRAWGDTQYF.

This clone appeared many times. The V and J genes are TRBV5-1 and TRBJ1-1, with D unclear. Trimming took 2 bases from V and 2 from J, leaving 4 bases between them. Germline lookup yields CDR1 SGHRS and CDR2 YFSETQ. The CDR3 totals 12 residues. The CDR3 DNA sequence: TGCGCCAGCAGCTTTAGTAACACTGAAGCTTTCTTT. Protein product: CASSFSNTEAFF.

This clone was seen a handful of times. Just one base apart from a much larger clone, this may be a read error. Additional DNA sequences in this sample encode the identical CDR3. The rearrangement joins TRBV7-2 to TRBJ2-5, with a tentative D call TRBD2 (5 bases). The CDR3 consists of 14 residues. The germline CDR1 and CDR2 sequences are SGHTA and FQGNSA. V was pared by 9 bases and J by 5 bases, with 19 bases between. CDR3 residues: CARNADGIGETQYF. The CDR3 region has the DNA TGTGCCAGAAATGCGGACGGGATTGGTGAGACCCAGTACTTC.

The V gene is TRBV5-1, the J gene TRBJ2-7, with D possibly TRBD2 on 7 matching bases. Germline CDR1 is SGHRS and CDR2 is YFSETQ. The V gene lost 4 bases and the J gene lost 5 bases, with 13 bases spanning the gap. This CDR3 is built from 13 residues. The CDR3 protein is CASSLVGGDEQYF. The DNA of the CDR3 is TGCGCCAGCAGCCTGGTAGGGGGGGACGAGCAGTACTTC.

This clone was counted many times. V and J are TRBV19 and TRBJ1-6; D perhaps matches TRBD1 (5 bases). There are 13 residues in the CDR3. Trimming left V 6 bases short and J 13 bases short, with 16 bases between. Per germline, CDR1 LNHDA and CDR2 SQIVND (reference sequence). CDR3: CASSNRRFEPLHF. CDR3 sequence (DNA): TGTGCCAGTAGCAACAGGCGCTTTGAGCCCCTCCACTTT.

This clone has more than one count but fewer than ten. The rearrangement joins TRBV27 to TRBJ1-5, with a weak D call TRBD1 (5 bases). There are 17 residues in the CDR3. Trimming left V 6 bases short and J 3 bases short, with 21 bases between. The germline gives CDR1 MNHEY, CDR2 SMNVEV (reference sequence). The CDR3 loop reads CASSKTGTGVLNQPQHF. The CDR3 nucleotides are TGTGCCAGCAGCAAAACCGGGACGGGGGTCCTCAATCAGCCCCAGCATTTT.

The CDR3 loop reads CASSFGGAVPVNTEAFF. The CDR3 coding sequence is TGTGCCAGCAGTTTCGGGGGGGCTGTCCCAGTGAACACTGAAGCTTTCTTT. The chain combines TRBV28 with TRBJ1-1; D is perhaps TRBD1 (6 bases). There are 17 residues in the CDR3. Trimming removed 3 bases at V and 0 bases at J, with 17 bases between. Germline V gene lookup returns CDR1 MDHEN and CDR2 SYDVKM.

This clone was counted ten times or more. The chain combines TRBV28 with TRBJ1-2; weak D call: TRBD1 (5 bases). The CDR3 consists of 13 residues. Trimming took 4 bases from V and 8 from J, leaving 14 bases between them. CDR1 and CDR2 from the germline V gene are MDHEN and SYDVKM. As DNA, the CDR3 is TGTGCCAGCAGTTCATTACCGGGACTGGGCTACACCTTC. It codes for CASSSLPGLGYTF.

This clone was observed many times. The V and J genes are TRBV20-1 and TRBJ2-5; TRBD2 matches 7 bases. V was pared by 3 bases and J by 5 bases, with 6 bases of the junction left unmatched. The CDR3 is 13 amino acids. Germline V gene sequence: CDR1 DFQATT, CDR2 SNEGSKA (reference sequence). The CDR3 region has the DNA TGCAGTGCTAGGATAGCGGGCGGGGAGACCCAGTACTTC. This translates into CSARIAGGETQYF.

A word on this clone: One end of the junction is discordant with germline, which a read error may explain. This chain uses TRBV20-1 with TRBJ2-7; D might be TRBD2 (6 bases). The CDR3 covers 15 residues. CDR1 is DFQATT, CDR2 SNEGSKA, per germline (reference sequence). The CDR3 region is CSAALAGGFSYKQYF. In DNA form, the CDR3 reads TGCAGTGCCGCATTAGCTGGGGGGTTCTCCTACAAGCAGTACTTC.